This T cell receptor beta chain was documented in a study of control samples from healthy donors and cancer patients. There are 13 residues in the CDR3. Trimming left V 6 bases short and J 0 bases short, with 5 bases between. In germline, CDR1 is MNHEY, CDR2 SVGEGT. TCRdb's copy holds only in-frame clones and misses some; the assay was immunoSEQ multiplex PCR. The repertoire holds just over 30,000 clones, with approximately 94% as singletons. The sequenced sample was blood. The clonotype comes from a man in his 60s in good health. The chain links TRBV6-2 or TRBV6-3 to TRBJ1-4; D unclear. CDR3 loop: CASSAATNEKLFF. DNA for the CDR3: TGTGCCAGCAGCGCAGCAACTAATGAAAAACTGTTTTTT.